This T cell receptor beta chain was documented in a study of T cells after yellow fever vaccination. Study background: SMART-Seq v4 Ultra Low Input prepared the low-cell-number fractions. Findings of the study overall: The booster saw the reappearance of most primary-vaccination clones (96% CD4, roughly 87% CD8). Weaker overall was a secondary response that nonetheless peaked faster, on day 5 versus 15. Only a minor proportion of clonotypes was detected across both CD4 and CD8 compartments.

MiXCR, run by TCRdb on the 5' RACE reads, gives a single entry per CDR3 protein. This table holds about 110,000 distinct CDR3 sequences, 8% to 9.5% found once. CDR3 size: 12 residues. CDR1 is LNHDA, CDR2 SQIVND, per germline (reference sequence). The V and J ends lost 1 base and 3 bases respectively, with 2 bases between them. This clonotype was seen a few times. Its antigen remains unidentified. The chain recombines TRBV19 with TRBJ2-3; D is unclear. Sequencing was performed on CD8+ T cells sorted from PBMCs, taken 45 days after the yellow fever booster vaccination. The TCR sequence derives from a man aged 25-40 years who received the YFV17D yellow fever vaccine. CDR3 DNA: TGTGCCAGTAGTATAGCTACAGATACGCAGTATTTT. It specifies CASSIATDTQYF. Variable domain in full (rest from reference TRBV19 and TRBJ2-3): DGGITQSPKYLFRKEGQNVTLSCEQNLNHDAMYWYRQDPGQGLRLIYYSQIVNDFQKGDIAEGYSVSREKKESFPLTVTSAQKNPTAFYLCASSIATDTQYFGPGTRLTVL.